The clone carrying this T cell receptor beta chain was detected a few times. The sample belongs to a study of blood T cell repertoires in COVID-19. The overall study: Acute and convalescent COVID-19 samples came from the United States, Italy and Spain. T cells, B-cell-depleted T cells, or PBMCs provided the cDNA or gDNA that served as material.

Germline V gene sequence: CDR1 SEHNR, CDR2 FQNEAQ (reference sequence). The CDR3 extends over 15 amino acids. Deletions cut 5 bases from V and 5 bases from J, with 16 bases between. Study processing details: Reference gene primer amplification yielded estimated nucleated cell counts. TCRdb's table, derived via immunoSEQ multiplex PCR, lists solely in-frame clones and lacks some. For V, J and clone size, that table is used; D and trimming come from the DNA. The sample consists of 150,000 to 200,000 clones, around 87% of them appearing once. The clonotype was recovered from a man between 18 and 35 years old with active or convalescent COVID-19. The sample was peripheral blood. This chain connects TRBV7-9 to TRBJ1-5; maybe TRBD1 (6 bases). The CDR3 sequence: CASSPLGRGDQPQHF. The DNA for the CDR3 is TGTGCCAGCAGCCCCCTTGGGAGGGGGGATCAGCCCCAGCATTTT.